The 9 T cell receptor beta chains below come from one sample, sequenced in a study of shared clonotypes between healthy human individuals. CD45RO-negative, CCR7-selected cells formed the naive CD8 fraction, which excluded terminally differentiated effector memory CD45RA+ cells. Here immunoSEQ multiplex PCR was the method, and the copy in TCRdb shows in-frame clones only, minus some. This table holds around 1,900,000 clones, roughly 93% found once. Input material: naive CD8+ T cells from PBMCs. The receptors here all came from a man between 18 and 35 years old in good health. Some clones in this sample may be carry-over from other donors' samples.

The chain has TRBV19 and TRBJ1-2, with a tentative D call TRBD1 (6 bases). The CDR3 totals 15 residues. Per germline, CDR1 LNHDA and CDR2 SQIVND (reference sequence). The V gene lost 3 bases and the J gene lost 6 bases, with 17 bases spanning the gap. As DNA, the CDR3 is TGTGCCAGTAGTATTGGATGGCAGGGGTTCGATGGCTACACCTTC. Protein product: CASSIGWQGFDGYTF.

The chain is built from TRBV28 and TRBJ2-5; TRBD2 might be the D (5 bases). The CDR3 totals 14 residues. Trimming stripped 7 bases from V and 2 bases from J, with 14 bases between. Germline CDR1 is MDHEN and CDR2 is SYDVKM. CDR3 region: CASTLGSGQETQYF. The CDR3 nucleotides are TGTGCCAGCACCCTCGGTTCGGGGCAAGAGACCCAGTACTTC. The variable domain in full, completed from reference TRBV28 and TRBJ2-5, reads DVKVTQSSRYLVKRTGEKVFLECVQDMDHENMFWYRQDPGLGLRLIYFSYDVKMKEKGDIPEGYSVSREKKERFSLILESASTNQTSMYLCASTLGSGQETQYFGPGTRLLVL.

The J gene is TRBJ2-5, the V gene TRBV11-2; D uncertain. Looked up from germline, CDR1 is SGHAT and CDR2 is FQNNGV. CDR3 size: 15 residues. The ends were cut back, 2 bases at V and 4 bases at J, with 14 bases in the middle. CDR3 sequence (DNA): TGTGCCAGCAGCTTATTTGGTGTAGGCGGAGAGACCCAGTACTTC. This codes for CASSLFGVGGETQYF.

The V gene is TRBV7-9, the J gene TRBJ1-1; D is undetermined. Germline CDR1 SEHNR, CDR2 FQNEAQ (reference sequence). Trimming stripped 1 base from V and 0 bases from J, with 12 bases between. The CDR3 has 16 amino acids. CDR3 sequence: CASSLGLGLMNTEAFF. CDR3 coding DNA: TGTGCCAGCAGCTTAGGTCTCGGTTTAATGAACACTGAAGCTTTCTTT.

V usage is TRBV9 and J usage is TRBJ1-5; a possible D gene is TRBD1 (5 bases). V was cut by 0 bases and J by 7 bases, with 14 bases left in between. The CDR3 covers 15 residues. Germline values: CDR1 SGDLS, CDR2 YYNGEE. CDR3 nucleotides: TGTGCCAGCAGCGTAGGGGGTGGCTGGGGCCAGCCCCAGCATTTT. Its protein product is CASSVGGGWGQPQHF.

This chain connects TRBV19 to TRBJ1-4; 9 nucleotides align to TRBD1. The CDR3 has 15 residues. The V gene's germline CDR1 is LNHDA and CDR2 SQIVND (reference sequence). The ends lost 3 bases at V and 5 bases at J; junction bases unmatched: 4. The CDR3 spells CASSIRDRANEKLFF. The CDR3 DNA reads TGTGCCAGTAGTATCCGGGACAGGGCAAATGAAAAACTGTTTTTT.

Note on this clone: Other DNA sequences in this specimen translate into the identical CDR3. The chain couples TRBV10-3 to TRBJ2-3; no clear D gene. This CDR3 is 13 amino acids long. Germline loops: CDR1 ENHRY, CDR2 SYGVKD. V dropped 4 bases and J dropped 2 bases, with 7 bases sitting between them. In DNA form, the CDR3 reads TGTGCCATCAGTGGGGTTCTCACAGATACGCAGTATTTT. Its translation: CAISGVLTDTQYF.

CDR3 nucleotides: TGTGCCAGCAGCGTAGGGGACTCGCGGACATACAATGAGCAGTTCTTC. It specifies CASSVGDSRTYNEQFF. The V and J genes are TRBV9 and TRBJ2-1, with D tentatively TRBD2 (6 bases). Germline CDR1 is SGDLS and CDR2 is YYNGEE. The CDR3 consists of 16 residues. Trimming pared 0 bases from V and 4 bases from J, leaving 14 bases between.

This chain joins TRBV6-1 and TRBJ1-2; 9 positions agree with TRBD1. The CDR3 spans 14 residues. The V gene end was trimmed by 4 bases and the J gene end by 4 bases; junction bases not matched to a gene: 4. Germline CDR1 MNHNS, CDR2 SASEGT. The CDR3 sequence: CASSAGTGSYGYTF. The CDR3 DNA follows: TGTGCCAGCAGTGCGGGGACAGGGAGCTATGGCTACACCTTC.